This T cell receptor beta chain derives from a study of siplizumab effects on memory and regulatory T cells (dated by TCRdb to between 2018 and 2021). A note on the overall study: The study examined how the anti-CD2 antibody siplizumab affects alloreactive T-cell subsets in allogeneic mixed lymphocyte reactions built from human PBMCs. Study-wide conclusions, independent of this receptor: Siplizumab significantly lowered the cumulative frequency of alloreactive sequences that could be traced to unstimulated CD4+ memory T cells. Because sequences at frequencies below about 10^-5 were poorly captured, only a minor fraction of alloreactive clones could be mapped back to unstimulated subsets. Whether proliferating Tregs from siplizumab cultures actually had suppressive function was not functionally confirmed. Roughly 80-97% of proliferating CD4+ or CD8+ clones could not be assigned a naive or memory phenotype. Of the alloreactive CD4+ clones that could be mapped, the Treg-derived share averaged roughly 73% with siplizumab compared with approximately 25% in control reactions. Compared with memory T cells, unstimulated naive T cells appeared more diverse, and naive cells seemed to make a substantial contribution to the alloresponse.

Sorted unstimulated T cells, along with proliferating T cells recovered from mixed lymphocyte reactions, underwent TCRbeta CDR3 sequencing. Fresh whole blood from roughly ten HLA-typed healthy donors was used to isolate PBMCs. To map where alloreactive clones came from, CD4+ regulatory T cells in the unstimulated state were FACS-sorted. Library prep was done by the immunoSEQ multiplex PCR assay. Around 92,000 TCR templates per sample were assayed by the deep sequencing platform. Genomic DNA extracted from sorted T cells was used for TCRbeta CDR3 sequencing. Turning to the authors' computational methods: The R programming language was used for clonal analysis of TCRbeta CDR3 data. Alloreactive CD4+ and CD8+ clones were identified by comparing unstimulated samples to CFSE-low samples taken after the reaction. Regulatory or non-regulatory origin was assigned to alloreactive CD4+ clones by matching of sequences to sorted unstimulated Treg and non-Treg repertoires. TCRdb holds this immuneACCESS table with in-frame rearrangements only. Some clones are missing; in checked studies, unresolved V genes explain under half, and the rest has no known cause. V and J calls and clone size come straight from that table; D and trimming were deduced from the DNA. This sample has some 97,000 clones in its table, and about 91% of those were observed once. The ten largest account for approximately 0.71% of the sample.

Including cysteine and phenylalanine, the CDR3 has 12 amino acids. Only CDR3 DNA remains: 36 bases, in frame from the first base. The germline V gene supplies CDR1 SGHVS and CDR2 FQNEAQ. Trimming costs V 1 base and J 14 bases, and their ends lie 12 bases apart. Points on this clone: The antigen it recognizes is unknown. Base quality data are lacking; no much larger clone is found one base away.

Here the chain combines TRBV7-8 and TRBJ2-1; perhaps TRBD2 is the D gene, with 6 bases matching. This TCR was sampled from a human donor in good health. Material for sequencing was Tregs sorted from blood. The DNA is TGTGCCAGCAGCTTAGAATTGGGGGAGGAGTTCTTC. Its coded protein is CASSLELGEEFF.